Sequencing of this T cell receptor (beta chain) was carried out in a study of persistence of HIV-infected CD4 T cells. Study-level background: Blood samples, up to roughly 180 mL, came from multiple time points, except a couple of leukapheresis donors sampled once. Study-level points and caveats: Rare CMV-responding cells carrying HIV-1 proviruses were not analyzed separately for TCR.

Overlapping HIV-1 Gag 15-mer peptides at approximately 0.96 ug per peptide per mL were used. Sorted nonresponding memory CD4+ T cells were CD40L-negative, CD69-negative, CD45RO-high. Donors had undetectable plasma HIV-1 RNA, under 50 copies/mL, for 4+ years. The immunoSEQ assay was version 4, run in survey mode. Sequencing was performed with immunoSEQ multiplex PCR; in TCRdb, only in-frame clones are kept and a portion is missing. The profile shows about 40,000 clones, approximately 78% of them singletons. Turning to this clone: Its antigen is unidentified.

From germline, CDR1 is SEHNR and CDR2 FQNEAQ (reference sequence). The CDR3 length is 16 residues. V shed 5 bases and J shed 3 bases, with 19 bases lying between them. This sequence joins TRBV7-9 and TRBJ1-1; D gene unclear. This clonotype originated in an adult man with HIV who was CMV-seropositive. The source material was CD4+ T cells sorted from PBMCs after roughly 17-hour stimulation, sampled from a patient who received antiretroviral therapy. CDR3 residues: CASSKGTPAGDTEAFF. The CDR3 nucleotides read TGTGCCAGCAGCAAAGGCACACCGGCCGGGGACACTGAAGCTTTCTTT.